This TCR beta chain came from a study of blood T cell repertoires in COVID-19. The ends were cut back, 4 bases at V and 4 bases at J, with 12 bases in the middle. Looked up from germline, CDR1 is LGHDT and CDR2 is YNNKEL (reference sequence). This CDR3 is built from 14 residues. The method was immunoSEQ multiplex PCR; TCRdb's version includes in-frame clones alone and lacks a portion of them. The table has some 270,000 clones, 85% to 90% seen once. This TCR came from a woman aged 25 to 45 with acute COVID-19. V usage is TRBV3-1 (or the pseudogene TRBV3-2) and J usage is TRBJ2-3; D is ambiguous. Sequenced input: PBMCs or T cells enriched from blood (not recorded which). The CDR3 region is CASSRGAMADTQYF. DNA of the CDR3: TGTGCCAGCAGCCGTGGAGCAATGGCAGATACGCAGTATTTT.